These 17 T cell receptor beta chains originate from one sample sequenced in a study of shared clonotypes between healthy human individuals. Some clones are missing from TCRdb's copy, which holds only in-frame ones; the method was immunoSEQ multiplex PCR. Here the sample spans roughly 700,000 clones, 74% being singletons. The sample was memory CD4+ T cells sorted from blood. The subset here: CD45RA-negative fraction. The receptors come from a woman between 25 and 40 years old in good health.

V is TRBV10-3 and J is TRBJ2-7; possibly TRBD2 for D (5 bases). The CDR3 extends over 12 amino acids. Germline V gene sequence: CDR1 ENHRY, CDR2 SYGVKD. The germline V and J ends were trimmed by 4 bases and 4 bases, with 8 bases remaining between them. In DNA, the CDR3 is TGTGCCATCAGTGGGGCGGGTTACGAGCAGTACTTC. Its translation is CAISGAGYEQYF.

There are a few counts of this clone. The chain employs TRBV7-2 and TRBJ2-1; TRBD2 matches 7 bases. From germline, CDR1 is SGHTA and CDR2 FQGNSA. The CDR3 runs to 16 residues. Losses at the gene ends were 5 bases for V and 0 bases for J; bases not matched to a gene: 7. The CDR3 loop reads CASSGWGGSSYNEQFF. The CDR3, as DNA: TGTGCCAGCAGCGGGTGGGGCGGGAGCTCCTACAATGAGCAGTTCTTC. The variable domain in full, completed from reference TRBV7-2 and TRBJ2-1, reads GAGVSQSPSNKVTEKGKDVELRCDPISGHTALYWYRQSLGQGLEFLIYFQGNSAPDKSGLPSDRFSAERTGGSVSTLTIQRTQQEDSAVYLCASSGWGGSSYNEQFFGPGTRLTVL.

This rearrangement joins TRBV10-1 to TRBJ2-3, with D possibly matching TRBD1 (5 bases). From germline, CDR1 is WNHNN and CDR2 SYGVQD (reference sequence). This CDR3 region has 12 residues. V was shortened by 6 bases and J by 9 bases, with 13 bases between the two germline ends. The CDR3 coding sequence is TGCGCCAGCAGCTTTCAGGGTCGAACGCAGTATTTT. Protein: CASSFQGRTQYF.

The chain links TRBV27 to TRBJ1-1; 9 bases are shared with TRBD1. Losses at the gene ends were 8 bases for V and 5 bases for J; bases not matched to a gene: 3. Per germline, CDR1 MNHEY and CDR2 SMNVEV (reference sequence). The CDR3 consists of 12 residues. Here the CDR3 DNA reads TGTGCCAGCCGGGACAGGGAGACTGAAGCTTTCTTT. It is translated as CASRDRETEAFF.

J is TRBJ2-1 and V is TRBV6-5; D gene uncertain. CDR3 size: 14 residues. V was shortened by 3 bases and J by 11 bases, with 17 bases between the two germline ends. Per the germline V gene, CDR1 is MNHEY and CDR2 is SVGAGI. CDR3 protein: CASSYTRDPSKQFF. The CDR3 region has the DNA TGTGCCAGCAGTTATACTCGCGACCCTTCGAAGCAGTTCTTC.

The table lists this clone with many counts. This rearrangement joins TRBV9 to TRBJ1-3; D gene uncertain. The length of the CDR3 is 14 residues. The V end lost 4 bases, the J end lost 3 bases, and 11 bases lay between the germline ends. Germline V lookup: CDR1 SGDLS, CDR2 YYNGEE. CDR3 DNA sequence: TGTGCCAGCAGCTCGAGCTGGGTTGGAAACACCATATATTTT. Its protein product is CASSSSWVGNTIYF.

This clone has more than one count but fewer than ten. The CDR3 DNA sequence: TGTGCCAGCAGTCTGGGCGGGAGCCTCACCTACGAGCAGTACTTC. It codes for CASSLGGSLTYEQYF. This chain connects TRBV6-1 to TRBJ2-7, with 7 bases aligning to TRBD2. The CDR3 is 15 amino acids. Trimming cost V 5 bases and J 2 bases; bases outside gene matches: 9. The germline V gene has CDR1 MNHNS and CDR2 SASEGT.

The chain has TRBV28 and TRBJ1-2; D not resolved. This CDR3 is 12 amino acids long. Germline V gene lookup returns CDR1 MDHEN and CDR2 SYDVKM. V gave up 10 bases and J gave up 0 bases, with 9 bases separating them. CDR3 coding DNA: TGTGCCATCCGGGAGCCTAACTATGGCTACACCTTC. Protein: CAIREPNYGYTF.

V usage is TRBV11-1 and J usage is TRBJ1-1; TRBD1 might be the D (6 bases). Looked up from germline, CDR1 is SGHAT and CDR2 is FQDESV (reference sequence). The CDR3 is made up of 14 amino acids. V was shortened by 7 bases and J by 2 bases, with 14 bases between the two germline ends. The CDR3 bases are TGTGCCAGCAACGAAGGGGGTTACAACACTGAAGCTTTCTTT. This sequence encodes CASNEGGYNTEAFF.

This CDR3 is CASSRTGFTGELFF. For the CDR3, the DNA is TGTGCCAGCAGCAGGACAGGTTTCACCGGGGAGCTGTTTTTT. The J gene is TRBJ2-2, the V gene TRBV27; 7 nucleotides agree with TRBD1. The ends lost 6 bases at V and 4 bases at J; junction bases unmatched: 5. Germline V CDR1 and CDR2: MNHEY, SMNVEV (reference sequence). The CDR3 runs 14 residues.

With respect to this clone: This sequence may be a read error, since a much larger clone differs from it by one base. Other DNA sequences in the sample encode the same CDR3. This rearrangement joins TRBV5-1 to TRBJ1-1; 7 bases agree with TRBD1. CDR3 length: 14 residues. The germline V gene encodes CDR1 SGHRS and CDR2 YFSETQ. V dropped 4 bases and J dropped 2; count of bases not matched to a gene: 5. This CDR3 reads CASSPGQPNTEAFF. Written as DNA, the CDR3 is TGCGCCAGCAGCCCGGGACAGCCCAACACTGAAGCTTTCTTT.

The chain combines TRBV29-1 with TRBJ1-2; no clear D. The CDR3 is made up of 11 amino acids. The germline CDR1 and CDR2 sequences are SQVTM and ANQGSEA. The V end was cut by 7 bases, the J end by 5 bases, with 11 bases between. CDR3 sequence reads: CSALEGYGYTF. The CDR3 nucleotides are TGCAGCGCCTTGGAGGGTTATGGCTACACCTTC.

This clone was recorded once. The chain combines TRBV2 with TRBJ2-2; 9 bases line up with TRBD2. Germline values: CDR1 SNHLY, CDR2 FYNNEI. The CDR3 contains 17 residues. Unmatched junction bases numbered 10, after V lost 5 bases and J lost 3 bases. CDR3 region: CASSRDSGRADTGELFF. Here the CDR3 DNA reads TGTGCCAGCAGTAGGGATAGCGGGAGAGCAGACACCGGGGAGCTGTTTTTT. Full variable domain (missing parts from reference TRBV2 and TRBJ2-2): EPEVTQTPSHQVTQMGQEVILRCVPISNHLYFYWYRQILGQKVEFLVSFYNNEISEKSEIFDDQFSVERPDGSNFTLKIRSTKLEDSAMYFCASSRDSGRADTGELFFGEGSRLTVL.

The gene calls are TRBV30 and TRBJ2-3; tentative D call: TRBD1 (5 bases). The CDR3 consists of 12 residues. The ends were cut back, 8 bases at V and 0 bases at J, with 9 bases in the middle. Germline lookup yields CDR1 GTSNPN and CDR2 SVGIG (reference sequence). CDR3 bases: TGTGCCCAACAGGTTAGCACAGATACGCAGTATTTT. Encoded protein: CAQQVSTDTQYF.

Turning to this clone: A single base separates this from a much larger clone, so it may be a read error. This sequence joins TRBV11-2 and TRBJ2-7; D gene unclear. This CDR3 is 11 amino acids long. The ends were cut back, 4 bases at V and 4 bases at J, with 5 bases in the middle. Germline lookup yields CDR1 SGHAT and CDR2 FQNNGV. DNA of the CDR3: TGTGCCAGCAGCTCGTATTACGAGCAGTACTTC. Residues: CASSSYYEQYF.

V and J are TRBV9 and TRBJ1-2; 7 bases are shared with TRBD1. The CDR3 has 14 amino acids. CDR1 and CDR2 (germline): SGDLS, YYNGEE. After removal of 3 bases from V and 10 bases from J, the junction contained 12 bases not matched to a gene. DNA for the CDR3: TGTGCCAGCAGCGAACAAACGTTCACAGGGGACTACACCTTC. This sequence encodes CASSEQTFTGDYTF.

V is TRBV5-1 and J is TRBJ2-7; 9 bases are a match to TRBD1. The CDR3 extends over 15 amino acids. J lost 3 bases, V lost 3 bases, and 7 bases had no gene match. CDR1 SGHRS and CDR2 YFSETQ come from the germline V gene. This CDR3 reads CASSYKQGAGYEQYF. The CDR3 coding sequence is TGCGCCAGCAGCTACAAACAGGGGGCGGGCTACGAGCAGTACTTC.